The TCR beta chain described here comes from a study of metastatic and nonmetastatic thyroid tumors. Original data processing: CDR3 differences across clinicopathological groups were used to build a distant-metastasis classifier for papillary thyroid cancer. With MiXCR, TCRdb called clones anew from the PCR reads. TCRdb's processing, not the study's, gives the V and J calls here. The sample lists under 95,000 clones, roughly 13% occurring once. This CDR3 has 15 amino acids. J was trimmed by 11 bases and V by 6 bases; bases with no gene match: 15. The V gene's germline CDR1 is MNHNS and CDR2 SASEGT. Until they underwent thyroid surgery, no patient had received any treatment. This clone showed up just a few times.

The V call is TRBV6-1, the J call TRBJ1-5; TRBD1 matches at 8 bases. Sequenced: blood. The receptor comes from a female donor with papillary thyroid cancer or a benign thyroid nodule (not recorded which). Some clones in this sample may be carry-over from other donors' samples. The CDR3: CASRGVTGVVLTQHF. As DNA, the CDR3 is TGTGCCAGCAGAGGAGTGACAGGGGTTGTGTTGACCCAGCATTTT.